A single sample is the source of the 30 T cell receptor beta chains below, sequenced in a study of CD8+ T cells in alopecia areata. Treatment given: oral pan-JAK inhibitor, 5-10 mg twice daily. Extraction of RNA preceded its reverse transcription into cDNA, which served as the sequencing template. Repertoires were generated with immunoSEQ multiplex PCR, while TCRdb's copy carries only in-frame clones and drops some. The table records approximately 150,000 clones, about 88% of them present only once. Sequencing used CD8+ T cells sorted from blood, obtained at week 4, from a patient treated with tofacitinib. The receptors derive from a human donor with alopecia areata.

The chain is built from TRBV6-6 and TRBJ2-1; 8 positions agree with TRBD1. The CDR3 is 15 amino acids. The junction had 4 bases not matched to a gene; V was cut back by 0 bases and J by 6 bases. Germline V lookup: CDR1 MNHNY, CDR2 SVGAGI (reference sequence). The CDR3 protein is CASSYSRQGANEQFF. The CDR3 nucleotides read TGTGCCAGCAGTTACTCGCGTCAGGGGGCCAATGAGCAGTTCTTC.

The chain combines TRBV2 with TRBJ2-1, with a weak D call TRBD2 (6 bases). Trimming took off 4 bases at V and 2 bases at J, with 12 bases between the two ends. Germline V gene lookup returns CDR1 SNHLY and CDR2 FYNNEI. The CDR3 is made up of 15 amino acids. The CDR3 nucleotides are TGTGCCAGCAGTGGGTTTAGCGGAGCCTACAATGAGCAGTTCTTC. Translation: CASSGFSGAYNEQFF. Based on the CDR3 plus reference TRBV2 and TRBJ2-1, the full variable domain is EPEVTQTPSHQVTQMGQEVILRCVPISNHLYFYWYRQILGQKVEFLVSFYNNEISEKSEIFDDQFSVERPDGSNFTLKIRSTKLEDSAMYFCASSGFSGAYNEQFFGPGTRLTVL.

V gene TRBV18 combines with J gene TRBJ2-7, with D possibly matching TRBD1 (5 bases). Trimming shortened V by 2 bases and J by 5 bases, and 13 bases separated the two germline ends. Germline V gene sequence: CDR1 KGHSH, CDR2 LQKENI. The CDR3 runs 14 residues. In DNA form, the CDR3 reads TGTGCCAGCTCACCATCCCCCAGGGCCCACGAGCAGTACTTC. The encoded protein is CASSPSPRAHEQYF.

CDR3 bases: TGTGCCAGCAGGAATGGACTAGCAGGTGGCGAGCAGTACTTC. The encoded protein is CASRNGLAGGEQYF. The rearrangement links TRBV5-6 to TRBJ2-7; 8 bases line up with TRBD2. There are 14 residues in the CDR3. Per germline, CDR1 SGHDT and CDR2 YYEEEE. Trimming removed 5 bases from V and 6 bases from J; junction bases left unmatched: 10.

V usage is TRBV29-1 and J usage is TRBJ2-5, with 7 nucleotides matching TRBD1. Germline CDR1 SQVTM, CDR2 ANQGSEA. CDR3 length: 13 amino acids. V was clipped by 6 bases and J by 5 bases; unmatched bases: 9. CDR3 DNA: TGCAGCGTGGACCGGGACAGTGAGGAGACCCAGTACTTC. Protein sequence: CSVDRDSEETQYF.

About this clone itself: The same CDR3 can be traced to other DNA sequences in this sample. The chain couples TRBV19 to TRBJ2-1; D ambiguous. V was trimmed by 5 bases and J by 3 bases, leaving 11 bases between them. This CDR3 is 14 amino acids long. The germline CDR1 and CDR2 sequences are LNHDA and SQIVND (reference sequence). CDR3 loop: CASSQGGDYNEQFF. The CDR3 DNA reads as TGTGCCAGTAGTCAAGGCGGAGACTACAATGAGCAGTTCTTC.

The chain recombines TRBV27 with TRBJ2-7; D not resolved. CDR3 length: 15 amino acids. V lost 5 bases and J lost 0, with 14 bases in between. Germline V lookup: CDR1 MNHEY, CDR2 SMNVEV (reference sequence). The CDR3 coding sequence is TGTGCCAGCAGTCCCTCCGTGGGCGGCTCCTACGAGCAGTACTTC. This codes for CASSPSVGGSYEQYF.

This clone was observed a handful of times. The rearrangement uses TRBV29-1 and TRBJ2-2, with 8 bases aligning to TRBD1. V was pared by 5 bases and J by 4 bases, with 6 bases of the junction left unmatched. Germline CDR1 reads SQVTM; CDR2 reads ANQGSEA. The CDR3 length is 14 residues. The CDR3: CSVRSTGVTGELFF. CDR3 bases: TGCAGCGTTCGGTCGACAGGGGTCACCGGGGAGCTGTTTTTT.

J is TRBJ2-7 and V is TRBV7-6, with 7 bases matching TRBD1. V gave up 4 bases and J gave up 3 bases; unmatched junction bases: 6. The CDR3 spans 14 residues. Germline V CDR1 and CDR2: SGHVS, FNYEAQ. The CDR3 here is CASSSRQGNYEQYF. The DNA of the CDR3 is TGTGCCAGCAGCTCGCGACAGGGTAACTACGAGCAGTACTTC.

The chain employs TRBV7-3 and TRBJ2-1, with TRBD2 matching 11 bases. CDR3 size: 16 residues. V trimming: 4 bases; J trimming: 1 base; junction bases outside the gene matches: 3. Germline V gives CDR1 SGHTA, CDR2 FQGTGA. CDR3 DNA: TGTGCCAGCAGCTCGAGGACTAGCGGGTCCTACAATGAGCAGTTCTTC. It translates to CASSSRTSGSYNEQFF.

The rearrangement uses TRBV10-3 and TRBJ2-7; 8 bases line up with TRBD2. The CDR3 is made up of 13 amino acids. J gave up 3 bases and V 8 bases, and 6 bases lay outside the gene matches. CDR1 ENHRY and CDR2 SYGVKD come from the germline V gene. CDR3 region: CAILLADNYEQYF. The CDR3 nucleotides read TGTGCCATCCTACTAGCGGATAACTACGAGCAGTACTTC.

This clone was detected only once. V and J are TRBV30 and TRBJ2-1; no clear D gene. CDR3 length equals 11 residues. Germline V gives CDR1 GTSNPN, CDR2 SVGIG (reference sequence). V lost 0 bases and J lost 8, with 5 bases in between. The CDR3 protein is CAWSVGDEQFF. The CDR3 DNA follows: TGTGCCTGGAGTGTAGGCGATGAGCAGTTCTTC. The entire variable domain, with the rest obtained from reference TRBV30 and TRBJ2-1, is as follows: SQTIHQWPATLVQPVGSPLSLECTVEGTSNPNLYWYRQAAGRGLQLLFYSVGIGQISSEVPQNLSASRPQDRQFILSSKKLLLSDSGFYLCAWSVGDEQFFGPGTRLTVL.

This rearrangement joins TRBV11-2 to TRBJ1-1, with D perhaps matching TRBD1 (6 bases). This CDR3 is 11 amino acids long. V shed 4 bases and J shed 8 bases, with 8 bases lying between them. Per germline, CDR1 SGHAT and CDR2 FQNNGV. The CDR3 region has the DNA TGTGCCAGCAGCTCAACAGGGGAAGCTTTCTTT. This codes for CASSSTGEAFF.

The V gene is TRBV7-2, the J gene TRBJ2-1, with 9 bases identical to TRBD2. In germline, CDR1 is SGHTA, CDR2 FQGNSA. V was pared by 7 bases and J by 7 bases, with 8 bases of the junction left unmatched. The length of the CDR3 is 14 residues. The CDR3, as DNA: TGTGCCAGCACTAGCGGGGCCAACGGGAATGAGCAGTTCTTC. It translates to CASTSGANGNEQFF.

The chain couples TRBV27 to TRBJ2-3; D is perhaps TRBD1 or TRBD2 (5 bases each). This CDR3 is built from 14 residues. Germline V gene lookup returns CDR1 MNHEY and CDR2 SMNVEV (reference sequence). Trimming stripped 5 bases from V and 5 bases from J, with 14 bases between. The CDR3 reads CASSDPSGRDTQYF. The CDR3 nucleotides read TGTGCCAGCAGTGACCCTTCGGGGCGAGATACGCAGTATTTT.

The V and J genes are TRBV5-1 and TRBJ1-1; a possible D gene is TRBD1 (5 bases). V was shortened by 4 bases and J by 0 bases, with 16 bases between the two germline ends. The CDR3 spans 16 residues. CDR1 is SGHRS, CDR2 YFSETQ, per germline. The CDR3 here is CASSADPREMNTEAFF. For the CDR3, the DNA is TGCGCCAGCAGCGCGGACCCCAGGGAGATGAACACTGAAGCTTTCTTT.

The chain links TRBV4-1 to TRBJ2-3; 7 bases are a match to TRBD2. Trimming removed 0 bases from V and 6 bases from J; junction bases left unmatched: 9. The germline gives CDR1 MGHRA, CDR2 YSYEKL. This CDR3 comprises 16 residues. The CDR3 DNA reads TGCGCCAGCAGCCAAGAATCTAGCGGATATATTGATACGCAGTATTTT. Amino acids: CASSQESSGYIDTQYF.

The genes are TRBV27 and TRBJ1-5; maybe TRBD1 (5 bases). The CDR3 sequence is 15 residues long. V was trimmed by 7 bases and J by 3 bases, leaving 16 bases between them. Germline V gives CDR1 MNHEY, CDR2 SMNVEV (reference sequence). The CDR3 spells CASIPGGDLNQPQHF. As DNA, the CDR3 is TGTGCCAGCATTCCGGGGGGGGACCTCAATCAGCCCCAGCATTTT.

This chain uses TRBV27 with TRBJ1-1; D gene unclear. The CDR3 is made up of 13 amino acids. With 2 bases removed from V and 6 bases from J, the gap between germline ends came to 10 bases. Germline V CDR1 and CDR2: MNHEY, SMNVEV (reference sequence). Written as DNA, the CDR3 is TGTGCCAGCAGTTTAGGTCTAACCGCTGAAGCTTTCTTT. Amino acids: CASSLGLTAEAFF.

V and J are TRBV21-1 and TRBJ2-4; no DNA check was done on the table's D call, TRBD2. TRBV21-1 is a pseudogene segment. CDR3 size: 17 residues. CDR3 nucleotide sequence: TGTGCCAGCAGCACTAGGGAAAGCGATGAGGGAGAAAACATTCAGTACTTC. It codes for CASSTRESDEGENIQYF.

This sequence joins TRBV19 and TRBJ2-7, with a tentative D call TRBD2 (6 bases). Germline V gene lookup returns CDR1 LNHDA and CDR2 SQIVND (reference sequence). There are 12 residues in the CDR3. Deletions cut 6 bases from V and 3 bases from J, with 9 bases between. DNA of the CDR3: TGTGCCAGTAGCCCGGGGGACTACGAGCAGTACTTC. Translating it yields CASSPGDYEQYF.

The chain links TRBV5-4 to TRBJ2-3; D call uncertain. The CDR3 is 12 residues long. V lost 4 bases and J lost 5, with 8 bases in between. Germline V gene lookup returns CDR1 SGHNT and CDR2 YYREEE (reference sequence). In nucleotides, the CDR3 is TGTGCCAGCAGCACCCTAGGAGATACGCAGTATTTT. Translating gives CASSTLGDTQYF. Looking up the rest from reference TRBV5-4 and TRBJ2-3 gives the full variable domain: ETGVTQSPTHLIKTRGQQVTLRCSSQSGHNTVSWYQQALGQGPQFIFQYYREEENGRGNFPPRFSGLQFPNYSSELNVNALELDDSALYLCASSTLGDTQYFGPGTRLTVL.

The chain joins TRBV27 to TRBJ1-1; D call uncertain. Germline-derived CDR1 and CDR2 are MNHEY and SMNVEV (reference sequence). V lost 3 bases to trimming and J lost 2 bases, with 7 bases between them. The CDR3 contains 13 residues. The CDR3, as DNA: TGTGCCAGCAGTTTTTCCGGTAACACTGAAGCTTTCTTT. Protein sequence: CASSFSGNTEAFF.

This chain links TRBV11-1 with TRBJ2-1; D remains unclear. Trimming took off 0 bases at V and 0 bases at J, with 6 bases between the two ends. There are 15 residues in the CDR3. CDR1 is SGHAT, CDR2 FQDESV, per germline (reference sequence). The CDR3 bases are TGTGCCAGCAGCTTAGCGGAAAGCTCCTACAATGAGCAGTTCTTC. It specifies CASSLAESSYNEQFF.

This chain uses TRBV18 with TRBJ2-7, with D possibly TRBD2 on 5 matching bases. CDR3 length: 16 amino acids. V was shortened by 3 bases and J by 4 bases, with 19 bases between the two germline ends. In germline, CDR1 is KGHSH, CDR2 LQKENI. The CDR3 DNA is TGTGCCAGCTCACCCAAGTTCCCGGGATCCCCGTACGAGCAGTACTTC. Its protein product is CASSPKFPGSPYEQYF.

The V call is TRBV27, the J call TRBJ2-1, with no clear D. This CDR3 is built from 13 residues. V lost 4 bases and J lost 7, with 11 bases in between. From germline, CDR1 is MNHEY and CDR2 SMNVEV (reference sequence). The CDR3 region is CASSYLTQNEQFF. The CDR3, as DNA: TGTGCCAGCAGTTACCTAACACAAAATGAGCAGTTCTTC.

The rearrangement uses TRBV7-8 and TRBJ2-7; D is ambiguous. V was shortened by 2 bases and J by 0 bases, with 11 bases between the two germline ends. The germline V gene has CDR1 SGHVS and CDR2 FQNEAQ. This CDR3 has 15 residues. The CDR3 region has the DNA TGTGCCAGCAGCTTAAACCAACGGAGCTCCTACGAGCAGTACTTC. Amino acids: CASSLNQRSSYEQYF. Looking up the rest from reference TRBV7-8 and TRBJ2-7 gives the full variable domain: GAGVSQSPRYKVAKRGQDVALRCDPISGHVSLFWYQQALGQGPEFLTYFQNEAQLDKSGLPSDRFFAERPEGSVSTLKIQRTQQEDSAVYLCASSLNQRSSYEQYFGPGTRLTVT.

V gene TRBV7-6 combines with J gene TRBJ2-7, with 8 bases identical to TRBD1. The J segment lost 3 bases and the V segment lost 2 bases, leaving 3 bases of the junction unmatched. CDR1 and CDR2 from the germline V gene are SGHVS and FNYEAQ. This CDR3 contains 14 residues. CDR3 amino acids: CASSLTTGGYEQYF. The CDR3 DNA reads TGTGCCAGCAGCTTAACCACAGGGGGCTACGAGCAGTACTTC.

CDR3 coding DNA: TGTGCCAGCAGCTCCTCGGGAACCAATGAGCAGTTCTTC. Amino acids: CASSSSGTNEQFF. The genes are TRBV7-9 and TRBJ2-1, with D possibly TRBD2 on 5 matching bases. The CDR3 length is 13 residues. Germline loops: CDR1 SEHNR, CDR2 FQNEAQ (reference sequence). V was pared by 4 bases and J by 6 bases, with 10 bases between.

This chain's CDR3 is CASSPDSYGYTF. CDR3 bases: TGCGCCAGCAGCCCAGACAGCTATGGCTACACCTTC. This chain connects TRBV5-1 to TRBJ1-2; possibly TRBD1 for D (5 bases). The CDR3 has 12 residues. CDR1 is SGHRS and CDR2 is YFSETQ in the germline V gene. Trimming cost V 4 bases and J 4 bases, with 8 bases left between them.